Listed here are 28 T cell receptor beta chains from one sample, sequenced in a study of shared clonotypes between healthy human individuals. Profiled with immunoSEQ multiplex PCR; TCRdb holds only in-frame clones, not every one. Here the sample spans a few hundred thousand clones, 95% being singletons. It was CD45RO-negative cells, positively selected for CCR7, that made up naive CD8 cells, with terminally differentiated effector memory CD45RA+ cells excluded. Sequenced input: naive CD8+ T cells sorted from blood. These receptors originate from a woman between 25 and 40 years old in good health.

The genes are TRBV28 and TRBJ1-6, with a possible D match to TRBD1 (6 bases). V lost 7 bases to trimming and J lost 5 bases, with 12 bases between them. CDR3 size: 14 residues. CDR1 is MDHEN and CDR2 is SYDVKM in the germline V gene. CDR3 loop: CASIPDRDNSPLHF. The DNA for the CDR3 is TGTGCCAGCATTCCGGACAGAGATAATTCACCCCTCCACTTT.

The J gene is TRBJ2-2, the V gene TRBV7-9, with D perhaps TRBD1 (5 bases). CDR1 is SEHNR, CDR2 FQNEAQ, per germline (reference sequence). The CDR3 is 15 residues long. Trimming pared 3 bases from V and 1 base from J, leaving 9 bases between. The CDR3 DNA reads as TGTGCCAGCAGCTTCCCGGACAAGAACACCGGGGAGCTGTTTTTT. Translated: CASSFPDKNTGELFF. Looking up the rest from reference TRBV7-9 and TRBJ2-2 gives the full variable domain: DTGVSQNPRHKITKRGQNVTFRCDPISEHNRLYWYRQTLGQGPEFLTYFQNEAQLEKSRLLSDRFSAERPKGSFSTLEIQRTEQGDSAMYLCASSFPDKNTGELFFGEGSRLTVL.

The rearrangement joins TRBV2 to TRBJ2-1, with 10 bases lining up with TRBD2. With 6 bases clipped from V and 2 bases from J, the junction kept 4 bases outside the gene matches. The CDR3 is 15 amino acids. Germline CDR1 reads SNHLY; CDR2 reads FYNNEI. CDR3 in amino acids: CASRTGTSAYNEQFF. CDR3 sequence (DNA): TGTGCCAGCAGAACAGGGACTAGCGCCTACAATGAGCAGTTCTTC.

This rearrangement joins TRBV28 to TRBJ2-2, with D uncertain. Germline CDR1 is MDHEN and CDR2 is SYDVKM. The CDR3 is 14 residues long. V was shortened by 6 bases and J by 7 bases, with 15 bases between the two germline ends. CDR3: CASRAGGSRGELFF. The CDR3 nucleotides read TGTGCCAGCAGGGCCGGTGGAAGCCGCGGGGAGCTGTTTTTT.

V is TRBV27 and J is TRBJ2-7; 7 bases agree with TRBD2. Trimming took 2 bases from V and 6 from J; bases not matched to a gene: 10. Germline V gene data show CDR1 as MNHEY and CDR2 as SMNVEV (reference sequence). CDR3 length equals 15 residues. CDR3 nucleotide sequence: TGTGCCAGCAGTTTAGAGGGGAGGGCAGCCTCCGAGCAGTACTTC. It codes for CASSLEGRAASEQYF.

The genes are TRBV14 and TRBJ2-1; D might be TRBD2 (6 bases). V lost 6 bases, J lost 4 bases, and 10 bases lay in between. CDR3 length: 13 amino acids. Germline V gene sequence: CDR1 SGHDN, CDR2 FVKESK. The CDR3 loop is CASSLSGYNEQFF. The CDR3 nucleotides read TGTGCCAGCAGTCTTAGCGGTTACAATGAGCAGTTCTTC. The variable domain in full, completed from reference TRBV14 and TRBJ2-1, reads EAGVTQFPSHSVIEKGQTVTLRCDPISGHDNLYWYRRVMGKEIKFLLHFVKESKQDESGMPNNRFLAERTGGTYSTLKVQPAELEDSGVYFCASSLSGYNEQFFGPGTRLTVL.

The CDR3 sequence is CASSIVRRGSNEQFF. DNA of the CDR3: TGTGCCAGCAGTATTGTGCGCAGGGGTAGTAATGAGCAGTTCTTC. The rearrangement uses TRBV21-1 and TRBJ2-1; TRBD1 was called by the table and not checked on the DNA. TRBV21-1 is assigned pseudogene status. This CDR3 comprises 15 residues.

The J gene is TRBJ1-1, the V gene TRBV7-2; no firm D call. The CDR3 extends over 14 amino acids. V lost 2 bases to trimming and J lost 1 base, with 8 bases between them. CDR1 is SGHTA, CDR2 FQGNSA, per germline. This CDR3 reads CASSLNNGNTEAFF. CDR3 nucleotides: TGTGCCAGCAGCTTAAATAACGGGAACACTGAAGCTTTCTTT. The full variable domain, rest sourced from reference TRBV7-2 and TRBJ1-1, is GAGVSQSPSNKVTEKGKDVELRCDPISGHTALYWYRQSLGQGLEFLIYFQGNSAPDKSGLPSDRFSAERTGGSVSTLTIQRTQQEDSAVYLCASSLNNGNTEAFFGQGTRLTVV.

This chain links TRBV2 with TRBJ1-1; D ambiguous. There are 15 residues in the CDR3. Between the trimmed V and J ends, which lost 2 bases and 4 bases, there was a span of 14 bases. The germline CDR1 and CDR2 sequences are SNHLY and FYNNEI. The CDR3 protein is CASSEWRTAGTEAFF. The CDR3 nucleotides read TGTGCCAGCAGTGAATGGCGGACTGCTGGCACTGAAGCTTTCTTT.

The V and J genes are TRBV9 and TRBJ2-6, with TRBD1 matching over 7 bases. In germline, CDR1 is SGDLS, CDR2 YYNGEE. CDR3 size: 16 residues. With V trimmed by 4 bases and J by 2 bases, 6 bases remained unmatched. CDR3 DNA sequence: TGTGCCAGCAGCCGTACGACAGGGACTGGGGCCAACGTCCTGACTTTC. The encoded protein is CASSRTTGTGANVLTF.

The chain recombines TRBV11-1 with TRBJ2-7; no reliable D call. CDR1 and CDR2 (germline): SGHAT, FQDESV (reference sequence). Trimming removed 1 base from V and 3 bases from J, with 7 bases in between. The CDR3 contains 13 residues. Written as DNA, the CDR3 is TGTGCCAGCAGCTTAGTAACAGACTACGAGCAGTACTTC. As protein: CASSLVTDYEQYF. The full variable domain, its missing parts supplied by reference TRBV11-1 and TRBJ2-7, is EAEVAQSPRYKITEKSQAVAFWCDPISGHATLYWYRQILGQGPELLVQFQDESVVDDSQLPKDRFSAERLKGVDSTLKIQPAELGDSAMYLCASSLVTDYEQYFGPGTRLTVT.

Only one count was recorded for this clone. This CDR3 is CASSLDNTYEQYF. CDR3 sequence (DNA): TGCGCCAGCAGCTTGGACAACACCTACGAGCAGTACTTC. The chain has TRBV5-1 and TRBJ2-7, with D unclear. V gave up 0 bases and J gave up 2 bases, with 6 bases separating them. Germline CDR1 reads SGHRS; CDR2 reads YFSETQ. The CDR3 is 13 residues long.

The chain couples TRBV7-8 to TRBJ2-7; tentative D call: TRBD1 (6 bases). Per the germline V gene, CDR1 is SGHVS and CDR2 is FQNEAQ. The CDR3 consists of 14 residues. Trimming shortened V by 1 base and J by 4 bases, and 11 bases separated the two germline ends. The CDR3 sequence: CASSLGTVQYEQYF. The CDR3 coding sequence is TGTGCCAGCAGCTTAGGGACAGTGCAATACGAGCAGTACTTC.

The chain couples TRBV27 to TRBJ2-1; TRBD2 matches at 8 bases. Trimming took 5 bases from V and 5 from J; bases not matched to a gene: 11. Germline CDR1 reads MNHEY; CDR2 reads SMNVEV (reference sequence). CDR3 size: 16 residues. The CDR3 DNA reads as TGTGCCAGCAGTCCTCGGGGGGGGGCAATGGACAATGAGCAGTTCTTC. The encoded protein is CASSPRGGAMDNEQFF.

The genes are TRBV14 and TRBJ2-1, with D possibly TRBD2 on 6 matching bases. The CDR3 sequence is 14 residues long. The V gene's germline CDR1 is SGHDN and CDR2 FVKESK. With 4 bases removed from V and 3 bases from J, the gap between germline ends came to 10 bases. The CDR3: CASSRGDFYNEQFF. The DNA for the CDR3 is TGTGCCAGCAGCCGGGGGGATTTCTACAATGAGCAGTTCTTC.

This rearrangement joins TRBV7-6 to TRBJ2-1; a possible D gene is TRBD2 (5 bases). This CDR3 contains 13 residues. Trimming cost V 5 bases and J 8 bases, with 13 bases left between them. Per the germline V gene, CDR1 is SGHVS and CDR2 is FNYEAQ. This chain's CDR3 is CASSLRVLDEQFF. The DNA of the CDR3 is TGTGCCAGCAGCCTGAGGGTCCTGGATGAGCAGTTCTTC.

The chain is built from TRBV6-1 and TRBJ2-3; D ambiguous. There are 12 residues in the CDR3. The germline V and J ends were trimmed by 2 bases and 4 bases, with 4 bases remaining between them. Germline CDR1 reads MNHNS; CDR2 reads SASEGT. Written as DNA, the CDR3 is TGTGCCAGCAGTGAAAGCCCAGATACGCAGTATTTT. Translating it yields CASSESPDTQYF.

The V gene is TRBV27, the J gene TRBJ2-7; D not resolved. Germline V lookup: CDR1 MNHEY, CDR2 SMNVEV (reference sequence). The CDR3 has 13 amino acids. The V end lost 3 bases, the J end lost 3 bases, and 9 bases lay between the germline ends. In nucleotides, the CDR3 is TGTGCCAGCAGTTTTAACCAGTACTACGAGCAGTACTTC. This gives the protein CASSFNQYYEQYF.

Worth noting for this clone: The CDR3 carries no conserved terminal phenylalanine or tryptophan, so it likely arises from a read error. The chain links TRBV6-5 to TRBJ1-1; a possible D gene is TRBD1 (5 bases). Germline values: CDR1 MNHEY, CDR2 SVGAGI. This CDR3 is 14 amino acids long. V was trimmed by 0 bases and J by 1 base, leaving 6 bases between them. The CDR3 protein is CASSYSGGNTEAFL. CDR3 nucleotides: TGTGCCAGCAGTTACTCGGGGGGGAACACTGAAGCTTTCCTT.

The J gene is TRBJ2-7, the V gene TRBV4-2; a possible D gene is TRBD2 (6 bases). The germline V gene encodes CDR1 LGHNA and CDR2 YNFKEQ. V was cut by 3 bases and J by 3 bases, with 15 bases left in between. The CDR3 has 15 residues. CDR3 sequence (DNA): TGTGCCAGCAGCCAGCAGCGGGCCCCCAGCTACGAGCAGTACTTC. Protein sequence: CASSQQRAPSYEQYF.

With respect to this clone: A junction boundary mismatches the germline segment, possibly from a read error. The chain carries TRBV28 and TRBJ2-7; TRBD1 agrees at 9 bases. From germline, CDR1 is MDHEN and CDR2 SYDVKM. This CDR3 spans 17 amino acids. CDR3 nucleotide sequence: TGTGTCAGCAGCACTAGCCCCAGGACAGGGGTACCCTACGAGCAGTACTTC. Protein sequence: CVSSTSPRTGVPYEQYF.

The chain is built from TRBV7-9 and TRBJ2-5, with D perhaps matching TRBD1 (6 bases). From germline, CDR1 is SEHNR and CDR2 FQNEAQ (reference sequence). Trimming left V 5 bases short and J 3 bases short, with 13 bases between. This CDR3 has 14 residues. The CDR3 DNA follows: TGTGCCAGCAGCCCCACCCAGGGGAAAGAGACCCAGTACTTC. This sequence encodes CASSPTQGKETQYF.

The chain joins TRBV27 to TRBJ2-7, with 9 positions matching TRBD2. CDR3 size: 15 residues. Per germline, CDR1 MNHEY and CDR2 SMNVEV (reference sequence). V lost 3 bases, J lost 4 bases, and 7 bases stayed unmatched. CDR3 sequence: CASSFNPAGGYEQYF. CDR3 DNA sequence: TGTGCCAGCAGTTTCAATCCTGCGGGAGGGTACGAGCAGTACTTC.

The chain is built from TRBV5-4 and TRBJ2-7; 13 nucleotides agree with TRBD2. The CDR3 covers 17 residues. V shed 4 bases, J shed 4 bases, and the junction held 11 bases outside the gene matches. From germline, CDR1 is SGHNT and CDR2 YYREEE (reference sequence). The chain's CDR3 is CASSGTGTSGTPYEQYF. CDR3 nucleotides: TGTGCCAGCAGCGGGACGGGGACTAGCGGGACTCCTTACGAGCAGTACTTC.

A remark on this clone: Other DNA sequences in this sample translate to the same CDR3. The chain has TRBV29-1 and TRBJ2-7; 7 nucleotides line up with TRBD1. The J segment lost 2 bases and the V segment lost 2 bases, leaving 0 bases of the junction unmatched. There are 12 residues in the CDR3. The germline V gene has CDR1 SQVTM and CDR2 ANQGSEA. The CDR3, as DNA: TGCAGCGTTGAACAGGGGGCCTACGAGCAGTACTTC. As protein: CSVEQGAYEQYF.

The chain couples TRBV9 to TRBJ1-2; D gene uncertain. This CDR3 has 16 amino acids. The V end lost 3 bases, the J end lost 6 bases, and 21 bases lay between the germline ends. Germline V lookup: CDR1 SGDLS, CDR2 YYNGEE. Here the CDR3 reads CASSANSGGVLHGYTF. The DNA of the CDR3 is TGTGCCAGCAGCGCCAATTCGGGTGGGGTTCTCCATGGCTACACCTTC.

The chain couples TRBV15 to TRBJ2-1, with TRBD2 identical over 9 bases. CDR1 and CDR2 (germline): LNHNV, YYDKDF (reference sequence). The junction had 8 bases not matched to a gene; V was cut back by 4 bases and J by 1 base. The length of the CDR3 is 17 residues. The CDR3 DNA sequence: TGTGCCACCAGCACATCAGCGGGAGGACCTTCCTACAATGAGCAGTTCTTC. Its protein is CATSTSAGGPSYNEQFF.

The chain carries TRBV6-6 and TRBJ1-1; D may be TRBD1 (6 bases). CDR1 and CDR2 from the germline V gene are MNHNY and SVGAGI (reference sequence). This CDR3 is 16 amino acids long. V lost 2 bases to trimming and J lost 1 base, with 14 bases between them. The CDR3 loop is CASSYPGGQTNTEAFF. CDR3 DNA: TGTGCCAGCAGTTACCCGGGTGGACAGACGAACACTGAAGCTTTCTTT.